This entry describes one TCR beta chain. These data originate in a study of blood T cell repertoires in COVID-19. Study at large: The United States, Italy and Spain were the sources of the acute and convalescent COVID-19 samples.

Using immunoSEQ multiplex PCR, the repertoire was profiled, and TCRdb retains in-frame clones only, with some absent. The profile shows roughly 100,000 clones, more than 80% of them singletons. Germline values: CDR1 GTSNPN, CDR2 SVGIG (reference sequence). This CDR3 contains 10 residues. The sequence came from a woman aged 70-85 years with acute or convalescent COVID-19. Sequencing was performed on peripheral blood. V usage is TRBV30 and J usage is TRBJ1-2; the match to TRBD1 covers 9 bases. The CDR3 protein is CAHRGRGYTF. The CDR3 DNA is TGTGCTCACAGGGGGCGCGGCTACACCTTC.